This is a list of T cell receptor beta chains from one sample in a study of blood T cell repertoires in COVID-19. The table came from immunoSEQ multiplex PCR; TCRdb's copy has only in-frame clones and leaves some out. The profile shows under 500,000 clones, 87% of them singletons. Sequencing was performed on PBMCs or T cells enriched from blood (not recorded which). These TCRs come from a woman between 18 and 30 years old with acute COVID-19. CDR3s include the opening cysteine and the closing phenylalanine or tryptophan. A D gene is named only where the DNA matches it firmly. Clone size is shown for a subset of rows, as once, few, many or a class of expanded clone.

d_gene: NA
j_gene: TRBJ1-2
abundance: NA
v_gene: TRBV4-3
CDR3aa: CASSQGLTAGGYTF
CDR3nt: TGCGCCAGCAGCCAAGGACTGACCGCGGGCGGCTACACCTTC

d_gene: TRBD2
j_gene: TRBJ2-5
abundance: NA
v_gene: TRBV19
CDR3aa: CASTSRGGGGRETQYF
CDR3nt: TGTGCCAGTACCTCGCGGGGTGGCGGGGGGCGCGAGACCCAGTACTTC

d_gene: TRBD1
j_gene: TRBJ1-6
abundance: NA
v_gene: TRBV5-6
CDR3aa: CASSWGQYNSPLHF
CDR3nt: TGTGCCAGCAGCTGGGGACAGTATAATTCACCCCTCCACTTT

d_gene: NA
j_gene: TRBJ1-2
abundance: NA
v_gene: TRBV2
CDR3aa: CASRDSMNNYGYTF
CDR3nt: TGTGCCAGCAGAGATAGTATGAATAACTATGGCTACACCTTC

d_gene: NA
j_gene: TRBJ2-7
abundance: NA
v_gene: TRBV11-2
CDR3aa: CASSLQGYGEQYF
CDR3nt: TGTGCCAGCAGCTTGCAGGGGTACGGGGAGCAGTACTTC

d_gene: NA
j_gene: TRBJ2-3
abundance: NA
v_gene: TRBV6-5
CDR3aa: CASRLRFTDTQYF
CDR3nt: TGTGCCAGCAGGCTCAGGTTCACAGATACGCAGTATTTT

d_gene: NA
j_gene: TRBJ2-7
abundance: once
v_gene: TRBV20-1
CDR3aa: CSASLNYEQYF
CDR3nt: TGCAGTGCTAGCCTTAATTACGAGCAGTACTTC

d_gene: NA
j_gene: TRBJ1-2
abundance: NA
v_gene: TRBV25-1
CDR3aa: CASSEGDIGSGYTF
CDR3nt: TGTGCCAGCAGTGAAGGGGACATCGGCTCGGGCTACACCTTC

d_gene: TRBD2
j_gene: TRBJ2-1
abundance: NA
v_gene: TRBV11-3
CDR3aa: CASSEGTSGRQGSYNEQFF
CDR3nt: TGTGCCAGCAGCGAAGGGACTAGCGGGAGGCAGGGCTCCTACAATGAGCAGTTCTTC

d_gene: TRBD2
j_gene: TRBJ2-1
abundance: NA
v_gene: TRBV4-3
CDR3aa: CASSQGGLAGVNEQFF
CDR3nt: TGCGCCAGCAGCCAAGGCGGACTAGCGGGAGTTAATGAGCAGTTCTTC

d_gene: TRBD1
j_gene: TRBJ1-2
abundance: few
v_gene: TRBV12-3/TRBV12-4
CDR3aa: CASSRGQGGGYTF
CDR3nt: TGTGCCAGCAGCAGGGGACAGGGCGGGGGCTACACCTTC

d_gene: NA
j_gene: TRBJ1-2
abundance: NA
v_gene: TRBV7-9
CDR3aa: CASSLVPGAMKDYTF
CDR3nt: TGTGCCAGCAGCTTAGTTCCTGGGGCCATGAAGGACTACACCTTC

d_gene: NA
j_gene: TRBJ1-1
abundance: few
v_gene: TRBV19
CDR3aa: CASSMEQLNTEAFF
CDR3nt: TGTGCCAGTAGTATGGAACAGCTGAACACTGAAGCTTTCTTT

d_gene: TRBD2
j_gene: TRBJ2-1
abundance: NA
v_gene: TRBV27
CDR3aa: CASSLIWEGNEQFF
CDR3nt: TGTGCCAGCAGTTTAATTTGGGAGGGCAATGAGCAGTTCTTC

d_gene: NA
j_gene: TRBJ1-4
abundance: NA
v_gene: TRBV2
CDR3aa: CASRRETVVNEKLFF
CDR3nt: TGTGCCAGCAGGAGAGAGACAGTAGTTAATGAAAAACTGTTTTTT

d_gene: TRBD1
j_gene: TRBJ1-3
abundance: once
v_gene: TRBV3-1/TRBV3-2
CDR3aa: CASSQEYGWSGQGETSGNTIYF
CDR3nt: TGTGCCAGCAGCCAAGAATATGGATGGTCGGGACAGGGGGAGACTTCTGGAAACACCATATATTTT

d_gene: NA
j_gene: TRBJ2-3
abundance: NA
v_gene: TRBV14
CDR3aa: CASSYTDTQYF
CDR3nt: TGTGCCAGCAGCTACACAGATACGCAGTATTTT

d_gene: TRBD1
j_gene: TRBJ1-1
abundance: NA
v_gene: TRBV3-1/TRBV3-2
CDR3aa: CASSQAGTGTEAFF
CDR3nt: TGTGCCAGCAGCCAAGCCGGGACAGGTACTGAAGCTTTCTTT

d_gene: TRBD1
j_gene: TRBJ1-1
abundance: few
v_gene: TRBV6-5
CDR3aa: CASRVNRGNTEAFF
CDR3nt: TGTGCCAGCAGGGTAAACAGGGGGAACACTGAAGCTTTCTTT

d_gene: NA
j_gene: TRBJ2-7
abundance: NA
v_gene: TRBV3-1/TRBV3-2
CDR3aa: CASSQGTKLAGEQYF
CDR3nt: TGTGCCAGCAGCCAAGGGACGAAACTAGCTGGCGAGCAGTACTTC

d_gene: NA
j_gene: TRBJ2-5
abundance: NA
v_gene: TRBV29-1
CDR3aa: CSVDIQQETQYF
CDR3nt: TGCAGCGTGGACATCCAGCAAGAGACCCAGTACTTC

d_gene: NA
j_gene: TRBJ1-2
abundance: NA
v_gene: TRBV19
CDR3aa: CASSIGQLNYGYTF
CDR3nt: TGTGCCAGTAGTATCGGACAACTTAACTATGGCTACACCTTC

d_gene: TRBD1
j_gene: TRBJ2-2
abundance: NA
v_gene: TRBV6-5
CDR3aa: CAGRTGTGELFF
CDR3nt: TGTGCCGGGAGGACAGGGACCGGGGAGCTGTTTTTT

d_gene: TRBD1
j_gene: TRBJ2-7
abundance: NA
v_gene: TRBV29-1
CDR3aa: CSVSPGQGVYEQYF
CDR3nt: TGCAGCGTGTCCCCTGGTCAGGGGGTATACGAGCAGTACTTC

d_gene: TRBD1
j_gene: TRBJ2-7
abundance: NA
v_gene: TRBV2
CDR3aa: CASNSGLAGGFYEQYF
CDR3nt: TGTGCCAGCAATTCGGGGTTGGCAGGGGGCTTTTACGAGCAGTACTTC

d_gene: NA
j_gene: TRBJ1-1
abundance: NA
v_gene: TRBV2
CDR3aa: CASRETQGVSTEAFF
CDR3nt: TGTGCCAGCAGAGAGACACAGGGCGTCAGCACTGAAGCTTTCTTT